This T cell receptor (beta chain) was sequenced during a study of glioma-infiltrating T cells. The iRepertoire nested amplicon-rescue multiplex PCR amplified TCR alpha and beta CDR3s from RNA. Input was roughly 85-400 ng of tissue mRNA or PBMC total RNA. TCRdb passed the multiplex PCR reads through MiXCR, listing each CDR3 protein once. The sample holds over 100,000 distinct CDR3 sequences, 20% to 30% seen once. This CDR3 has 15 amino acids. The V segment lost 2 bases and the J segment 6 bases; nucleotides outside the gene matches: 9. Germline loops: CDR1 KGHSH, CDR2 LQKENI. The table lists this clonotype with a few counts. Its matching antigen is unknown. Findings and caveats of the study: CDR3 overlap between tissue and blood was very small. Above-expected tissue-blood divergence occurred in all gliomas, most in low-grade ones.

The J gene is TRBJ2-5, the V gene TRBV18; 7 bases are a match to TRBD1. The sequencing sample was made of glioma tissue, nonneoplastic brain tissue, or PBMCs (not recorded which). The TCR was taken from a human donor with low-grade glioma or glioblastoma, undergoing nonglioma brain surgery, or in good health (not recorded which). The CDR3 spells CASSPEKGAGKTQYF. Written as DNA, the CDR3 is TGTGCCAGCTCACCAGAAAAGGGGGCTGGAAAGACCCAGTACTTC.